This T cell receptor (beta chain) was retrieved from a study of T cell changes during pregnancy in multiple sclerosis. This table comes from immunoSEQ multiplex PCR, and its TCRdb copy is limited to in-frame clones, with some not included. The data hold almost 20,000 clones, with 88% observed a single time. The V gene lost 3 bases and the J gene lost 2 bases, with 7 bases spanning the gap. The CDR3 sequence is 13 residues long. The germline gives CDR1 LNHDA, CDR2 SQIVND (reference sequence). This sequence originates from a female donor in good health, enrolled as a control in a pregnancy study. Sequencing was performed on CD8+ T cells from peripheral blood mononuclear cells, taken in the third trimester of pregnancy. This rearrangement joins TRBV19 to TRBJ1-2, with D maybe TRBD1 (5 bases). CDR3 in DNA: TGTGCCAGTAGTATTGGGGCGAACTATGGCTACACCTTC. Protein: CASSIGANYGYTF. The full variable domain, completed using reference TRBV19 and TRBJ1-2, is DGGITQSPKYLFRKEGQNVTLSCEQNLNHDAMYWYRQDPGQGLRLIYYSQIVNDFQKGDIAEGYSVSREKKESFPLTVTSAQKNPTAFYLCASSIGANYGYTFGSGTRLTVV.